The entry below gives a single T cell receptor beta chain sequence along with its context. No antigen is known for it. This entry comes from a study of blood T cells in healthy people across ages. Whole-study findings and limits: Roughly linear age-related decline in beta diversity appeared, significant by age around 38.

This CDR3 is built from 13 residues. Germline assignment: CDR1 DFQATT and CDR2 SNEGSKA (reference sequence). V lost 1 base and J 4 bases, leaving 10 bases between the germline ends. A second PCR of 7 to 11 cycles used a sample-barcoded 5' primer and a J-beta primer mix. TCRdb re-called the 5' RACE reads through MiXCR, storing one row per CDR3 protein. The data show about 1.7 million distinct CDR3 sequences, 28% seen once. The chain carries TRBV20-1 and TRBJ1-2, with D uncertain. This clonotype originated in a woman between 25 and 40 years old in good health. The sequencing input was blood. The DNA for the CDR3 is TGCAGTGCTAGAGGGGCGATAGGCTATGGCTACACCTTC. As protein: CSARGAIGYGYTF.